The entry below gives a single T cell receptor beta chain sequence along with its context. This entry belongs to a study of blood T cell repertoires in COVID-19. On the study more broadly: Collection of acute and convalescent COVID-19 samples took place in the United States, Italy and Spain.

V was shortened by 4 bases and J by 0 bases, with 13 bases between the two germline ends. CDR3 length: 15 amino acids. CDR1 is SGHDT and CDR2 is YYEEEE in the germline V gene. Produced via immunoSEQ multiplex PCR; TCRdb's table is partial and in-frame only. The table shows some 250,000 clones, with more than 75% occurring only once. Sequenced input: peripheral blood. This chain uses TRBV5-6 with TRBJ1-1; D perhaps matches TRBD1 (6 bases). This clonotype originated in an older woman with COVID-19, enrolled during active disease. The CDR3 nucleotides read TGTGCCAGCAGCCGCAGGGGAGGGATGAACACTGAAGCTTTCTTT. It specifies CASSRRGGMNTEAFF.